This T cell receptor (beta chain) stems from a study of identical twins. In TCRdb, the 5' RACE reads were re-called with MiXCR into one record per CDR3 protein. The table shows about 1.7 million distinct CDR3 sequences, with around a third occurring only once. About this clonotype: What it recognizes is unknown.

Looked up from germline, CDR1 is SGHRS and CDR2 is YFSETQ. This CDR3 contains 15 residues. Losses at the gene ends were 4 bases for V and 7 bases for J; bases not matched to a gene: 9. Overall study findings and caveats: In beta out-of-frame sequences, the excess sharing between twins was weaker. Analyses of zero insertions could be partly confounded by invariant MAIT and iNKT cells.

Specimen: cord blood. This chain uses TRBV5-1 with TRBJ2-1, with TRBD1 matching 9 bases. The receptor's source is a newborn girl in good health. The CDR3 DNA reads TGCGCCAGCAGCGATCCGGGACAGGGTGGAAATGAGCAGTTCTTC. Encoded protein: CASSDPGQGGNEQFF.